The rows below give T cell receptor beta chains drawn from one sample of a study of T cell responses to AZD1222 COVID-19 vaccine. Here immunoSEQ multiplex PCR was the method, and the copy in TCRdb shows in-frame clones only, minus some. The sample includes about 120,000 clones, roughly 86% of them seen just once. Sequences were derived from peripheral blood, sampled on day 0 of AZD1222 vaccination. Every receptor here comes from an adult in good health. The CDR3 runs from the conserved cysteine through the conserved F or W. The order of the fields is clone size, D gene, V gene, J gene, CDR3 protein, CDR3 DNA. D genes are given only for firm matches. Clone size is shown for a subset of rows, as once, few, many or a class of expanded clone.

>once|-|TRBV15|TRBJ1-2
CATSRDLSGQSFGYTF
TGTGCCACCAGCAGAGATTTATCAGGACAGTCGTTCGGCTACACCTTC
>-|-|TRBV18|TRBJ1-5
CASSLQPAFGNQPQHF
TGTGCCAGCTCTCTACAGCCTGCCTTCGGCAATCAGCCCCAGCATTTT
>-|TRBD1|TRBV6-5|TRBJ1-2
CASTGTDGYTF
TGTGCCAGCACCGGGACAGATGGCTACACCTTC
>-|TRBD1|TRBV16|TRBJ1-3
CASSHYRGLPSGNTIYF
TGTGCCAGCAGCCACTACAGGGGGCTCCCCTCTGGAAACACCATATATTTT
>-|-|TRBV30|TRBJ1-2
CAWSWTALYTF
TGTGCCTGGTCCTGGACAGCTCTCTACACCTTC
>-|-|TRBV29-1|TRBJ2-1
CSVVRGWGNEQFF
TGCAGCGTTGTAAGGGGATGGGGCAATGAGCAGTTCTTC
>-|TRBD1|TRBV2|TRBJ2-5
CASRPELTGGETQYF
TGTGCCAGCAGACCAGAGCTCACAGGGGGGGAGACCCAGTACTTC
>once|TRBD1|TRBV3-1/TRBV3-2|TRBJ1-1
CASSQDQRQGTEAFF
TGTGCCAGCAGCCAAGATCAGAGACAGGGTACCGAAGCTTTCTTT
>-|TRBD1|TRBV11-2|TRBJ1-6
CASSPSTGRGSPLHF
TGTGCCAGCAGCCCATCGACAGGGAGGGGATCACCCCTCCACTTT
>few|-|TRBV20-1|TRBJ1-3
CSASAGNTIYF
TGCAGTGCCTCGGCTGGAAACACCATATATTTT
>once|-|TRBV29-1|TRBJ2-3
CSVEQGDTDTQYF
TGCAGCGTTGAGCAGGGAGACACAGATACGCAGTATTTT
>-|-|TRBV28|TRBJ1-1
CASSDLRRGIEAFF
TGTGCCAGCAGCGATTTAAGAAGGGGAATCGAAGCTTTCTTT
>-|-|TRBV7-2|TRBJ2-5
CASSWGVLRETQYF
TGTGCCAGCAGCTGGGGGGTTTTGCGCGAGACCCAGTACTTC
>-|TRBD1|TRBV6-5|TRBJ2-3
CASSYWKGQSTDTQYF
TGTGCCAGCAGTTATTGGAAGGGACAGAGCACAGATACGCAGTATTTT
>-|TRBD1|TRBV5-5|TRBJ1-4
CASRRGQGSEKLFF
TGTGCCAGCAGACGGGGACAGGGTTCGGAAAAACTGTTTTTT
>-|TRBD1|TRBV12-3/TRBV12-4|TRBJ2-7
CASSFGQDYEQYF
TGTGCCAGCAGTTTCGGACAGGACTACGAGCAGTACTTC
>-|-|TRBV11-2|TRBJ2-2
CASSPMPPVVPGELFF
TGTGCCAGCAGCCCTATGCCCCCGGTCGTACCCGGGGAGCTGTTTTTT
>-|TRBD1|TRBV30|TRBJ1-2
CAWSTQGWNYGYTF
TGTGCCTGGAGCACACAGGGGTGGAACTATGGCTACACCTTC
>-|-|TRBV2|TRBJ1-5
CASSEAQRGGQPQHF
TGTGCCAGCAGTGAAGCCCAAAGGGGTGGACAGCCCCAGCATTTT
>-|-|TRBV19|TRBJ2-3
CASSSRGGTDTQYF
TGTGCCAGTAGTTCCCGAGGGGGCACAGATACGCAGTATTTT
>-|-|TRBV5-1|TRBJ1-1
CASRSTANTEAFF
TGCGCCAGCAGGTCGACAGCGAACACTGAAGCTTTCTTT
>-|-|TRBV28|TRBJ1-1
CASSLDGGVRTEAFF
TGTGCCAGCAGTTTAGATGGGGGGGTCCGCACTGAAGCTTTCTTT
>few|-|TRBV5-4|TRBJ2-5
CASSFLGWGDETQYF
TGTGCCAGCAGCTTCCTCGGTTGGGGAGACGAGACCCAGTACTTC
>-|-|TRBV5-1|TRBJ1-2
CASSGQLEGYGYTF
TGCGCCAGCAGTGGTCAATTGGAGGGCTATGGCTACACCTTC
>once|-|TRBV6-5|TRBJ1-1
CASKADTEAFF
TGTGCCAGCAAGGCAGACACTGAAGCTTTCTTT
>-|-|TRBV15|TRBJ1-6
CATSRVREGGSPLHF
TGTGCCACCAGCAGAGTAAGGGAGGGGGGATCACCCCTCCACTTT
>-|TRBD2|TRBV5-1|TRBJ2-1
CASSLAGTSGGNNEQFF
TGCGCCAGCAGCTTGGCCGGGACTAGCGGGGGAAACAATGAGCAGTTCTTC
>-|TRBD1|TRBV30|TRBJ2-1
CAWTPGTGTMGQFF
TGTGCCTGGACCCCTGGGACAGGGACTATGGGGCAGTTCTTC
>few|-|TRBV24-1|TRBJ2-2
CATSDPLTGELFF
TGTGCCACCAGTGATCCCCTCACCGGGGAGCTGTTTTTT
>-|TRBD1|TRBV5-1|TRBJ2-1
CASRRQGVFEQFF
TGCGCCAGCAGACGACAGGGAGTTTTTGAGCAGTTCTTC
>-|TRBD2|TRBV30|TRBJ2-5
CAWSGLAVKETQYF
TGTGCCTGGAGTGGACTAGCGGTAAAAGAGACCCAGTACTTC
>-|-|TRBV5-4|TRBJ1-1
CASSYWRGPDTEAFF
TGTGCCAGCAGCTACTGGCGGGGGCCGGATACTGAAGCTTTCTTT
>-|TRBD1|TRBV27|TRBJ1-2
CASSFHRGRTYGYTF
TGTGCCAGCAGTTTCCACAGGGGGCGTACCTATGGCTACACCTTC
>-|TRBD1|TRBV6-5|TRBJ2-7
CASSYSTGGAYEQYF
TGTGCCAGCAGTTACTCGACAGGGGGGGCGTACGAGCAGTACTTC
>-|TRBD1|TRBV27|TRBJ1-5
CASSPPGGTNQPQHF
TGTGCCAGCAGTCCGCCAGGGGGCACCAATCAGCCCCAGCATTTT
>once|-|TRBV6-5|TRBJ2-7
CASMVGGPMGQYF
TGTGCCAGCATGGTCGGGGGCCCAATGGGGCAGTACTTC
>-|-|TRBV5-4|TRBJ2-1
CASSLGTTNGNEQFF
TGTGCCAGCAGCCTTGGGACCACCAACGGGAATGAGCAGTTCTTC
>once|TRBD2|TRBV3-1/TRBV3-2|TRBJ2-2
CASSQERATSLTGELFF
TGTGCCAGCAGCCAAGAACGGGCGACTAGCCTCACCGGGGAGCTGTTTTTT
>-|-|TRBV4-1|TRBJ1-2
CASSQAWQAAYYGYTF
TGCGCCAGCAGCCAAGCGTGGCAGGCCGCATACTATGGCTACACCTTC
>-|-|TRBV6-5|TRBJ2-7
CASSYTGTSSSYEQYF
TGTGCCAGCAGTTACACAGGGACTTCGAGCTCCTACGAGCAGTACTTC
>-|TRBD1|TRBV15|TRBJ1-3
CATSRDPPGQGNTIYF
TGTGCCACCAGCAGAGATCCCCCGGGACAGGGAAACACCATATATTTT
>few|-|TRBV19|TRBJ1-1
CASSIDSPSQAFF
TGTGCCAGTAGTATAGATTCCCCCAGTCAAGCTTTCTTT
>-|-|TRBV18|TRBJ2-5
CASSATGLETQYF
TGTGCCAGCTCAGCCACAGGGCTGGAGACCCAGTACTTC
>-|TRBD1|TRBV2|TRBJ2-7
CASNVGSGTGTYEQYF
TGTGCCAGCAACGTAGGTTCCGGGACAGGGACCTACGAGCAGTACTTC
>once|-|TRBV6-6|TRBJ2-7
CASTDSRVSNEQYF
TGTGCCAGCACCGACTCCCGGGTATCGAACGAGCAGTACTTC
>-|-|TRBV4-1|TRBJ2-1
CASSQERAESSYNEQFF
TGCGCCAGCAGCCAAGAGCGGGCAGAAAGCTCCTACAATGAGCAGTTCTTC
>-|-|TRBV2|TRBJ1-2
CARTSGRVMIF
TGTGCCAGGACCTCAGGGAGGGTGATGATCTTC
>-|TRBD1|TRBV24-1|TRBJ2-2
CATSDLPPGQDTGELFF
TGTGCCACCAGTGATTTGCCCCCGGGACAGGACACCGGGGAGCTGTTTTTT
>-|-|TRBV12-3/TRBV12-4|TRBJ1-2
CASSLWGAYGYTF
TGTGCCAGCAGTTTGTGGGGGGCGTATGGCTACACCTTC
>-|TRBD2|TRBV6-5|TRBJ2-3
CASSYQRGTDTQYF
TGTGCCAGCAGTTACCAGCGGGGAACAGATACGCAGTATTTT
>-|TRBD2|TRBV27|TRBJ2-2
CASRPASGIAGELFF
TGTGCCAGCAGACCCGCTAGCGGGATAGCCGGGGAGCTGTTTTTT
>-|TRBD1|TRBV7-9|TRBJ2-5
CASSTPGQQETQYF
TGTGCCAGCAGCACTCCGGGACAGCAAGAGACCCAGTACTTC
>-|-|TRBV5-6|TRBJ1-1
CASKRGVLMNTEAFF
TGTGCCAGCAAGAGAGGGGTTCTGATGAACACTGAAGCTTTCTTT
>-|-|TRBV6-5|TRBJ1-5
CASTTGTVLNQPQHF
TGTGCCAGCACCACGGGAACAGTTCTTAATCAGCCCCAGCATTTT
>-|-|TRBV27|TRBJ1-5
CASSPSPQISNQPQHF
TGTGCCAGCAGTCCATCCCCACAGATTAGCAATCAGCCCCAGCATTTT